This TCR beta chain was found in a study of early T cells in non-severe SARS-CoV-2 infection. Study information: Unsorted whole-blood RNA was sequenced in bulk, leaving chains unpaired.

Remarks on this clonotype: Its antigen is as yet unknown.

Notes on the study in general: VDJdb-based matching was biased toward anti-spike CD8 responses and missed private and CD4 specificities.

The protocol attached unique molecular identifiers to individual cDNA molecules. TCRdb independently ran MiXCR on the 5' RACE reads; one entry per CDR3 protein. Here the sample spans 85,000 to 90,000 distinct CDR3 sequences, roughly 14% being singletons. Sequences were obtained from whole blood. This receptor was taken from an adult who was a healthcare worker with PCR-confirmed SARS-CoV-2 infection or an uninfected control (not recorded which).

The CDR3 DNA is TGTGCCAGCAGTTGGACAGCGGACGACCAGCCCCAGCATTTT. Translation: CASSWTADDQPQHF. The gene calls are TRBV6-1 and TRBJ1-5, with a tentative D call TRBD1 (6 bases). CDR3 length equals 14 residues. Germline V lookup: CDR1 MNHNS, CDR2 SASEGT. The ends were cut back, 5 bases at V and 7 bases at J, with 15 bases in the middle.